The rows below give T cell receptor beta chains drawn from one sample of a study of blood T cell repertoires in COVID-19. Repertoires were generated with immunoSEQ multiplex PCR, while TCRdb's copy carries only in-frame clones and drops some. The sample lists about 74,000 clones, around 82% occurring once. Sequenced input: peripheral blood. The receptors derive from a human donor in a cohort sampled during active COVID-19. The CDR3 runs from the conserved cysteine through the conserved F or W. The D gene is left open where the match is weak. For some rows the clone size is stated as once, few or many, or as a class when expanded; others skip it.

D gene	V gene	clone size	J gene	CDR3 protein	CDR3 DNA
TRBD2	TRBV5-4	-	TRBJ2-3	CASSNGARAAGGTQYF	TGTGCCAGCAGCAACGGGGCCAGGGCGGCGGGGGGTACGCAGTATTTT
TRBD1	TRBV19	-	TRBJ1-6	CASSIQGANSPLHF	TGTGCCAGTAGTATTCAGGGGGCCAATTCACCCCTCCACTTT
TRBD2	TRBV4-2	-	TRBJ2-2	CASSQEPRTSVELFF	TGTGCCAGCAGCCAGGAGCCTAGGACTAGCGTGGAGCTGTTTTTT
-	TRBV12-5	once	TRBJ2-7	CASGPGLSYEQYF	TGTGCTAGTGGTCCGGGACTCTCCTACGAGCAGTACTTC
TRBD1	TRBV7-3	-	TRBJ2-3	CASSLDRNTQYF	TGTGCCAGCAGCTTGGACAGGAATACGCAGTATTTT
-	TRBV5-1	-	TRBJ2-3	CASSRGQPVDTQYF	TGCGCCAGCAGCCGAGGACAGCCCGTGGATACGCAGTATTTT
-	TRBV6-1	once	TRBJ1-1	CASSETSPGLAEAFF	TGTGCCAGCAGTGAAACTTCTCCAGGCCTCGCTGAAGCTTTCTTT
-	TRBV24-1	-	TRBJ1-1	CATISGNRSVTEAFF	TGTGCCACCATTTCCGGGAATCGGAGTGTCACTGAAGCTTTCTTT
TRBD1	TRBV7-6	once	TRBJ1-6	CASSRKTGTGDSPLHF	TGTGCCAGCAGCCGTAAAACCGGGACAGGGGATTCACCCCTCCACTTT
TRBD1	TRBV7-9	-	TRBJ2-6	CASPNQGAPGANVLTF	TGTGCCAGCCCCAACCAGGGGGCACCTGGGGCCAACGTCCTGACTTTC
-	TRBV6-6	-	TRBJ2-7	CASSYSGQTYEQYF	TGTGCCAGCAGTTACTCTGGACAGACTTACGAGCAGTACTTC
-	TRBV6-2/TRBV6-3	-	TRBJ1-2	CASSYPQDSF	TGTGCCAGCAGTTACCCACAGGATTCCTTC
TRBD2	TRBV3-1/TRBV3-2	-	TRBJ2-1	CASSQPSGRGGYNEQFF	TGTGCCAGCAGCCAACCCTCTGGGCGGGGGGGCTACAATGAGCAGTTCTTC
TRBD2	TRBV13	-	TRBJ2-3	CASLTSGISTDTQYF	TGTGCCAGCCTGACTAGCGGAATTAGCACAGATACGCAGTATTTT
-	TRBV28	-	TRBJ1-3	CASSLPGPSSGNTIYF	TGTGCCAGCAGTCTACCGGGTCCTTCCTCTGGAAACACCATATATTTT
-	TRBV18	-	TRBJ1-5	CASSPPNQPQHF	TGTGCCAGCTCACCCCCTAATCAGCCCCAGCATTTT